This TCR beta chain is drawn from a study of blood T cell repertoires in COVID-19. This clone was detected only a few times. The junction and the germline gene differ at one end; a read error may be behind it. Some clones are missing from TCRdb's copy, which holds only in-frame ones; the method was immunoSEQ multiplex PCR. Of 85,000 to 95,000 clones in the sample, approximately 90% were seen once. Sequenced sample: peripheral blood. The sequence was obtained from a man aged 55 to 70 with acute or convalescent COVID-19.

In DNA, the CDR3 is TGTGCCAGCAGTAACTCCGGGACTAGCGTCCATGAGCAGTTCTTC. Its translation: CASSNSGTSVHEQFF. This chain connects TRBV6-5 to TRBJ2-1, with TRBD2 matching 10 bases. This CDR3 contains 15 residues. CDR1 is MNHEY, CDR2 SVGAGI, per germline.